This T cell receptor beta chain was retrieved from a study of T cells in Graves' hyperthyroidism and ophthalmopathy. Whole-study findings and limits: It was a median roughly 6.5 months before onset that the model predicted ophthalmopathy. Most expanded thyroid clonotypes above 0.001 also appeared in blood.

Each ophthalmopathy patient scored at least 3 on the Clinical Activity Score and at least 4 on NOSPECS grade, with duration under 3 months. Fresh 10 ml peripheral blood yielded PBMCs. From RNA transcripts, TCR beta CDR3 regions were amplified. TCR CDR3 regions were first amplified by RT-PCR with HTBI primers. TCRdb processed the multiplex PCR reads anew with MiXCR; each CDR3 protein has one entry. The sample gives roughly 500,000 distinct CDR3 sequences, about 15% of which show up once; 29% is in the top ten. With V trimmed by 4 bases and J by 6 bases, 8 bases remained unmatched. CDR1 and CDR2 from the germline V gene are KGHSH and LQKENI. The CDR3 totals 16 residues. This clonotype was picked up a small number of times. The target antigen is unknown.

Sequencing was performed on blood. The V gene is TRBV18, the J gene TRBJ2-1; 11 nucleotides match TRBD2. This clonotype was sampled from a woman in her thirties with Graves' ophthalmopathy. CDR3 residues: CASSLGLAEKINEQFF. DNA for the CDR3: TGTGCCAGCTCACTGGGACTAGCGGAAAAAATCAATGAGCAGTTCTTC. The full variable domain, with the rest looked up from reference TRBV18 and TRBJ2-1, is NAGVMQNPRHLVRRRGQEARLRCSPMKGHSHVYWYRQLPEEGLKFMVYLQKENIIDESGMPKERFSAEFPKEGPSILRIQQVVRGDSAAYFCASSLGLAEKINEQFFGPGTRLTVL.